Listed below are T cell receptor beta chains from one sample, sequenced in a study of blood T cell repertoires in COVID-19. Measured with immunoSEQ multiplex PCR; TCRdb has only the in-frame clones, and not every one. The table lists tens of thousands of clones, nearly 90% of them singletons. The sequenced sample consisted of peripheral blood. These receptors were collected from a man in his fifties or sixties with acute or convalescent COVID-19. Both conserved end residues are part of each CDR3. The order of the fields is V gene, D gene, clone size, J gene, CDR3 protein, CDR3 DNA. The D gene is left open where the match is weak. Expanded clones get a size class; other rows say once, few or many, or leave the size out.

>TRBV29-1|TRBD1|NA|TRBJ1-2
CSVREGTGRDGYTF
TGCAGCGTCCGCGAAGGGACAGGGAGAGATGGCTACACCTTC
>TRBV13|NA|NA|TRBJ2-5
CASSLDPGVTRETQYF
TGTGCCAGCAGCTTAGACCCTGGGGTAACTAGAGAGACCCAGTACTTC
>TRBV21-1|NA|NA|TRBJ1-1
CASSTPRQGPEAFF
TGTGCCAGCAGCACGCCTAGACAGGGTCCTGAAGCTTTCTTT
>TRBV5-8|NA|NA|TRBJ2-5
CASSLEPGRETQYF
TGTGCCAGCAGCTTGGAGCCAGGGCGGGAGACCCAGTACTTC
>TRBV7-6|NA|NA|TRBJ2-3
CASSLTISRSSTDTQYF
TGTGCCAGCAGCTTAACGATCTCCAGATCTAGCACAGATACGCAGTATTTT
>TRBV7-2|TRBD1|once|TRBJ1-4
CASSLDRASNEKLFF
TGTGCCAGCAGTCTAGACAGGGCGTCTAATGAAAAACTGTTTTTT
>TRBV3-1/TRBV3-2|NA|NA|TRBJ1-5
CASSQQGSNQPQHF
TGTGCCAGCAGCCAACAGGGCAGCAATCAGCCCCAGCATTTT
>TRBV15|TRBD1|NA|TRBJ1-3
CATSRDGGPGQGGRNTIYF
TGTGCCACCAGCAGAGATGGAGGGCCGGGACAGGGGGGCCGAAACACCATATATTTT
>TRBV27|NA|NA|TRBJ1-1
CASSSTTRSTEAFF
TGTGCCAGCAGTTCTACCACGAGGAGCACTGAAGCTTTCTTT
>TRBV2|NA|NA|TRBJ2-2
CASSEGRGYYTGELFF
TGTGCCAGCAGTGAAGGAAGGGGGTATTACACCGGGGAGCTGTTTTTT
>TRBV19|NA|NA|TRBJ2-1
CASSTQATGAYNEQFF
TGTGCCAGTAGTACCCAAGCGACAGGTGCCTACAATGAGCAGTTCTTC
>TRBV20-1|NA|NA|TRBJ1-1
CSVGATEAFF
TGCAGTGTAGGGGCGACTGAAGCTTTCTTT
>TRBV4-3|TRBD1|NA|TRBJ1-5
CASRKEYRGYNQPQHF
TGCGCCAGCAGAAAAGAGTACAGGGGATACAATCAGCCCCAGCATTTT
>TRBV19|TRBD1|once|TRBJ1-6
CASSARQGAPSPLHF
TGTGCCAGTAGTGCCCGACAGGGGGCTCCTTCACCCCTCCACTTT
>TRBV3-1/TRBV3-2|NA|NA|TRBJ1-2
CASSQDRRSYYGYTF
TGTGCCAGCAGCCAAGATCGTAGATCGTACTATGGCTACACCTTC
>TRBV5-8|NA|NA|TRBJ1-4
CASSPKGGEDEKLFF
TGTGCCAGCAGCCCAAAGGGAGGGGAGGATGAAAAACTGTTTTTT
>TRBV7-2|TRBD2|NA|TRBJ2-3
CASSLGAGGGPTDTQYF
TGTGCCAGCAGCTTAGGTGCCGGGGGGGGACCCACAGATACGCAGTATTTT
>TRBV4-1|NA|NA|TRBJ2-5
CASSQRLRETQYF
TGCGCCAGCAGCCAGAGATTGAGGGAGACCCAGTACTTC
>TRBV3-1/TRBV3-2|NA|NA|TRBJ1-1
CASSQTTQGSNTEAFF
TGTGCCAGCAGCCAAACTACACAGGGTTCTAACACTGAAGCTTTCTTT
>TRBV25-1|NA|NA|TRBJ2-7
CASSVGRAYEQYF
TGTGCCAGCAGTGTAGGCAGGGCCTACGAGCAGTACTTC